One T cell receptor (beta chain) is described in this entry. The data were taken from a study of blood T cell repertoires in COVID-19. Assay: immunoSEQ multiplex PCR; the TCRdb copy retains only in-frame clones and omits some. The sample lists around 50,000 clones, around nine tenths occurring once. This CDR3 region has 15 residues. V gave up 3 bases and J gave up 0 bases, with 11 bases separating them. Germline V gives CDR1 LNHDA, CDR2 SQIVND (reference sequence). This receptor was taken from a woman aged 60-75 years with COVID-19, enrolled during active disease. Sample: peripheral blood. The gene calls are TRBV19 and TRBJ1-2; D gene unclear. CDR3 sequence (DNA): TGTGCCAGTAGTATTGGACTAACAACTAACTATGGCTACACCTTC. Protein sequence: CASSIGLTTNYGYTF.